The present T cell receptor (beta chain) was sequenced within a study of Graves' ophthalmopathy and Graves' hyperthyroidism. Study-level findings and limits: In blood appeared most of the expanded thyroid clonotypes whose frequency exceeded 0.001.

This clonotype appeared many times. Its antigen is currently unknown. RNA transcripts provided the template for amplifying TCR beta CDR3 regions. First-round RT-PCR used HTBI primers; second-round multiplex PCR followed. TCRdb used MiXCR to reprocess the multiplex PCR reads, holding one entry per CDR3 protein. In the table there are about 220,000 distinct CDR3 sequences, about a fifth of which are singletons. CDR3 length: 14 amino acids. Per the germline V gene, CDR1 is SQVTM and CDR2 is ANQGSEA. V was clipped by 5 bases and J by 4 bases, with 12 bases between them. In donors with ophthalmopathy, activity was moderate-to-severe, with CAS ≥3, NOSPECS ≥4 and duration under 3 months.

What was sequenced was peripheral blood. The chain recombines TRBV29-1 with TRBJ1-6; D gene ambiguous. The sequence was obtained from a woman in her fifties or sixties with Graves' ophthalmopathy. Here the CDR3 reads CSVRSADYNSPLHF. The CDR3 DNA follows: TGCAGCGTTCGGTCCGCGGATTATAATTCACCCCTCCACTTT.